This T cell receptor beta chain appears in the sequencing data of a study of blood T cell repertoires in COVID-19. Across the study: Researchers got acute and convalescent COVID-19 samples from the United States, Italy and Spain. T cells, B-cell-depleted T cells, or PBMCs provided the cDNA or gDNA that served as material.

V lost 6 bases and J lost 6, with 12 bases in between. This CDR3 contains 13 residues. CDR1 MNHEY and CDR2 SVGAGI come from the germline V gene. Per the authors' pipeline: By means of reference gene primer amplification, nucleated cell counts were estimated. Sequencing used immunoSEQ multiplex PCR; TCRdb keeps in-frame clones, though not all of them. V and J calls and clone size are copied from that table; D and trimming were computed from the DNA. The data show 250,000 to 300,000 clones, with over 80% seen just once and 3% to 4.5% held by the top ten. This chain connects TRBV6-5 to TRBJ1-5; a weak D match, TRBD1 (5 bases). Material for sequencing was peripheral blood. The source of this sequence is a woman aged 40 to 55 with acute or convalescent COVID-19. The CDR3 reads CASRSGESQPQHF. CDR3 nucleotides: TGTGCCAGCAGGTCGGGGGAGAGTCAGCCCCAGCATTTT.